What follows describes a single T cell receptor (beta chain). The table came from immunoSEQ multiplex PCR; TCRdb's copy has only in-frame clones and leaves some out. The sample yields roughly 200,000 clones, 90% seen once. The data stem from a study of blood T cell repertoires in COVID-19. Looking at the study overall: The United States, Italy and Spain supplied acute and convalescent COVID-19 samples. PBMCs, B-cell-depleted T cells, or T cells were the source of the cDNA or gDNA that made up the material.

CDR1 and CDR2 (germline): KGHSH, LQKENI. The CDR3 has 14 residues. After removal of 3 bases from V and 8 bases from J, the junction contained 6 bases not matched to a gene. This TCR derives from a man over 45 with acute or convalescent COVID-19. The sequenced material came from peripheral blood. This chain uses TRBV18 with TRBJ1-4; 7 bases fit TRBD1. CDR3 protein: CASSPGTQGEKLFF. For the CDR3, the DNA is TGTGCCAGCTCACCCGGGACACAGGGGGAAAAACTGTTTTTT.